This passage covers 28 T cell receptor beta chains from one sample sequenced in a study of radiotherapy plus CTLA-4 blockade in lung cancer. Sequencing used immunoSEQ multiplex PCR; TCRdb keeps in-frame clones, though not all of them. This repertoire shows some 70,000 clones, around 86% found once; its top ten account for about 4%. Sequenced here: peripheral blood, sampled from a patient treated with radiotherapy plus ipilimumab. The source of these receptors is a human donor with non-small cell lung cancer who had a partial response to radiotherapy plus ipilimumab.

The V call is TRBV5-5, the J call TRBJ1-5, with a possible D match to TRBD1 (6 bases). The CDR3 runs 16 residues. Germline values: CDR1 SGHKS, CDR2 YYEKEE (reference sequence). Trimming shortened V by 3 bases and J by 5 bases, and 18 bases separated the two germline ends. The CDR3 sequence: CASSWGSGGQDQPQHF. In nucleotides, the CDR3 is TGTGCCAGCAGCTGGGGCTCGGGGGGCCAGGATCAGCCCCAGCATTTT.

The chain joins TRBV19 to TRBJ1-5; possible D gene TRBD1, 5 bases. Trimming took 9 bases from V and 3 from J, leaving 15 bases between them. Germline V lookup: CDR1 LNHDA, CDR2 SQIVND (reference sequence). The CDR3 is 14 residues long. CDR3 bases: TGTGCCAGCGGGGGTGAGACAGACAATCAGCCCCAGCATTTT. Its translation is CASGGETDNQPQHF. The full variable domain, completed using reference TRBV19 and TRBJ1-5, is DGGITQSPKYLFRKEGQNVTLSCEQNLNHDAMYWYRQDPGQGLRLIYYSQIVNDFQKGDIAEGYSVSREKKESFPLTVTSAQKNPTAFYLCASGGETDNQPQHFGDGTRLSIL.

CDR3 sequence: CAISESDRGNTIYF. CDR3 in DNA: TGTGCCATCAGTGAATCCGACAGGGGAAACACCATATATTTT. V usage is TRBV10-3 and J usage is TRBJ1-3; tentative D call: TRBD1 (6 bases). The germline gives CDR1 ENHRY, CDR2 SYGVKD. The CDR3 is 14 residues long. Deletions cut 3 bases from V and 4 bases from J, with 10 bases between.

This sequence joins TRBV14 and TRBJ2-7; D gene ambiguous. V dropped 4 bases and J dropped 0 bases, with 10 bases sitting between them. The V gene's germline CDR1 is SGHDN and CDR2 FVKESK. This CDR3 comprises 14 residues. The CDR3 DNA sequence: TGTGCCAGCAGCCCTATTCTGAGCTCCTACGAGCAGTACTTC. This translates into CASSPILSSYEQYF.

The genes are TRBV28 and TRBJ2-7, with TRBD2 identical over 9 bases. Germline loops: CDR1 MDHEN, CDR2 SYDVKM. CDR3 length: 13 residues. V lost 6 bases to trimming and J lost 3 bases; unmatched junction nucleotides: 3. This CDR3 is CASRNSGSYEQYF. The CDR3 region has the DNA TGTGCCAGCAGGAATAGCGGGAGCTACGAGCAGTACTTC.

The V call is TRBV6-6, the J call TRBJ2-7; 10 positions match TRBD1. The length of the CDR3 is 15 residues. J was trimmed by 6 bases and V by 2 bases; bases with no gene match: 7. Germline V CDR1 and CDR2: MNHNY, SVGAGI (reference sequence). The DNA of the CDR3 is TGTGCCAGCAGTTACACGGGACAGGGGCTTAGCGAGCAGTACTTC. Translated, it gives CASSYTGQGLSEQYF.

V and J are TRBV9 and TRBJ2-1; TRBD2 agrees at 12 bases. J gave up 9 bases and V 7 bases, and 8 bases lay outside the gene matches. The germline gives CDR1 SGDLS, CDR2 YYNGEE. The CDR3 covers 14 residues. CDR3 loop: CASGRLAGDGEQFF. DNA for the CDR3: TGTGCCAGCGGAAGACTAGCGGGAGACGGTGAGCAGTTCTTC.

V gene TRBV19 combines with J gene TRBJ2-7; 10 positions match TRBD1. This CDR3 spans 14 amino acids. The V and J ends lost 8 bases and 4 bases, in that order; junction bases with no gene match: 8. Germline assignment: CDR1 LNHDA and CDR2 SQIVND (reference sequence). CDR3 amino acids: CASDPGQGHYEQYF. The DNA of the CDR3 is TGTGCCAGTGACCCGGGACAGGGGCATTACGAGCAGTACTTC.

This chain links TRBV12-5 with TRBJ2-5, with 13 bases that match TRBD2. V shed 4 bases and J 2 bases; nucleotides not matched to a gene: 1. Germline-derived CDR1 and CDR2 are LGHNT and FRNRAP. This CDR3 is 15 amino acids long. The DNA for the CDR3 is TGTGCTAGTGGTTCGGGACTAGCGGGACAAGAGACCCAGTACTTC. Its translation is CASGSGLAGQETQYF.

This clone was counted once. This rearrangement joins TRBV29-1 to TRBJ2-5, with 9 nucleotides matching TRBD1. With 6 bases clipped from V and 2 bases from J, the junction kept 7 bases outside the gene matches. Germline V lookup: CDR1 SQVTM, CDR2 ANQGSEA. CDR3 length equals 14 residues. This CDR3 reads CSVANRGRQETQYF. In DNA, the CDR3 is TGCAGCGTCGCTAACAGGGGGCGTCAAGAGACCCAGTACTTC.

The CDR3 region has the DNA TGTGCCAGCAGCCCGGGGGGATCCGGGGGCACCGGGGAGCTGTTTTTT. Amino acid sequence: CASSPGGSGGTGELFF. The chain uses TRBV7-9 and TRBJ2-2; 7 bases are shared with TRBD2. The trim removed 5 bases at V and 4 bases at J, leaving 10 bases unmatched. Germline values: CDR1 SEHNR, CDR2 FQNEAQ (reference sequence). CDR3 length equals 16 residues.

This clone was counted once. V gene TRBV6-1 combines with J gene TRBJ2-5; TRBD1 matches at 8 bases. The end of the DNA aligns better with TRBJ2-7, so the J call may be wrong. CDR3 length: 14 amino acids. Germline loops: CDR1 MNHNS, CDR2 SASEGT. CDR3 in DNA: TGTGCCAGCACCTTAGGACAGGGTAGGTACGAGCAGTACTTC. Protein sequence: CASTLGQGRYEQYF.

The chain links TRBV5-1 to TRBJ1-4; possible D gene TRBD1, 6 bases. Looked up from germline, CDR1 is SGHRS and CDR2 is YFSETQ. V lost 4 bases to trimming and J lost 7 bases, with 14 bases between them. The CDR3 totals 14 residues. The CDR3 sequence: CASSSRGGGEKLFF. The CDR3 bases are TGCGCCAGCAGCAGCCGGGGGGGCGGTGAAAAACTGTTTTTT.

In DNA, the CDR3 is TGTGCCTGGAGTGCGGCCTACGAGCAGTACTTC. Its translation is CAWSAAYEQYF. The chain links TRBV30 to TRBJ2-7; D is ambiguous. In germline, CDR1 is GTSNPN, CDR2 SVGIG (reference sequence). The CDR3 has 11 residues. V was pared by 1 base and J by 2 bases, with 3 bases between.

The V gene is TRBV10-2, the J gene TRBJ1-3; 7 bases are a match to TRBD1. The CDR3 has 14 residues. After removal of 0 bases from V and 4 bases from J, the junction contained 0 bases not matched to a gene. Germline loops: CDR1 WSHSY, CDR2 SAAADI. In DNA, the CDR3 is TGCGCCAGCAGTGAGTCAGGGGGCGGAAACACCATATATTTT. It encodes CASSESGGGNTIYF.

In this sample, this clone turned up a few times. Other nucleotide sequences from this sample produce the same CDR3. The CDR3 sequence is CASSLRDEAFF. The CDR3 DNA sequence: TGTGCCAGCAGCTTACGCGATGAAGCTTTCTTT. This chain uses TRBV11-2 with TRBJ1-1; D is unclear. The CDR3 covers 11 residues. From germline, CDR1 is SGHAT and CDR2 FQNNGV. The V end lost 2 bases, the J end lost 7 bases, and 5 bases lay between the germline ends.

The rearrangement joins TRBV2 to TRBJ1-2; 7 bases fit TRBD1. Losses at the gene ends were 6 bases for V and 5 bases for J; bases not matched to a gene: 18. CDR3 length: 17 residues. Germline V CDR1 and CDR2: SNHLY, FYNNEI. CDR3 coding DNA: TGTGCCAGCAGCCCTAACCCCGGGAACAGGGGCAGTTATGGCTACACCTTC. Amino acid sequence: CASSPNPGNRGSYGYTF.

The chain recombines TRBV27 with TRBJ1-5; 10 bases map to TRBD1. Germline V CDR1 and CDR2: MNHEY, SMNVEV (reference sequence). The ends lost 4 bases at V and 3 bases at J; junction bases unmatched: 6. CDR3 length: 16 residues. CDR3: CASSSGTGDLNQPQHF. In DNA form, the CDR3 reads TGTGCCAGCAGTTCCGGGACAGGGGACCTCAATCAGCCCCAGCATTTT.

This chain links TRBV2 with TRBJ2-5; TRBD2 aligns across 14 bases. The V and J ends lost 4 bases and 5 bases, in that order; junction bases with no gene match: 6. The CDR3 runs to 16 residues. CDR1 SNHLY and CDR2 FYNNEI come from the germline V gene. The CDR3 spells CASSGLAGGRGETQYF. In nucleotides, the CDR3 is TGTGCCAGCAGTGGACTAGCGGGAGGGAGAGGGGAGACCCAGTACTTC. Full variable domain (remainder filled in from reference TRBV2 and TRBJ2-5): EPEVTQTPSHQVTQMGQEVILRCVPISNHLYFYWYRQILGQKVEFLVSFYNNEISEKSEIFDDQFSVERPDGSNFTLKIRSTKLEDSAMYFCASSGLAGGRGETQYFGPGTRLLVL.

This clone appeared once. The V call is TRBV14, the J call TRBJ2-3; D is possibly TRBD2 (6 bases). Germline CDR1 reads SGHDN; CDR2 reads FVKESK. Trimming took 0 bases from V and 1 from J, leaving 14 bases between them. There are 17 residues in the CDR3. The CDR3 loop is CASSQDIAGTGTDTQYF. CDR3 DNA sequence: TGTGCCAGCAGCCAAGATATAGCAGGGACTGGCACAGATACGCAGTATTTT.

The chain recombines TRBV5-1 with TRBJ2-7, with 8 bases that match TRBD1. The CDR3 runs to 14 residues. V was clipped by 4 bases and J by 5 bases; unmatched bases: 8. Germline CDR1 is SGHRS and CDR2 is YFSETQ. CDR3 region: CASSPQGASDEQYF. The CDR3 nucleotides are TGCGCCAGCAGCCCTCAGGGGGCTAGCGACGAGCAGTACTTC. Filled out from reference TRBV5-1 and TRBJ2-7, the complete variable domain reads KAGVTQTPRYLIKTRGQQVTLSCSPISGHRSVSWYQQTPGQGLQFLFEYFSETQRNKGNFPGRFSGRQFSNSRSEMNVSTLELGDSALYLCASSPQGASDEQYFGPGTRLTVT.

The rearrangement links TRBV15 to TRBJ2-7; TRBD1 matches at 7 bases. This CDR3 spans 16 amino acids. CDR1 is LNHNV, CDR2 YYDKDF, per germline (reference sequence). After removal of 0 bases from V and 2 bases from J, the junction contained 7 bases not matched to a gene. The CDR3 loop is CATSRENRGITYEQYF. The CDR3 region has the DNA TGTGCCACCAGCAGAGAAAACAGGGGAATTACCTACGAGCAGTACTTC. Variable domain in full (rest from reference TRBV15 and TRBJ2-7): DAMVIQNPRYQVTQFGKPVTLSCSQTLNHNVMYWYQQKSSQAPKLLFHYYDKDFNNEADTPDNFQSRRPNTSFCFLDIRSPGLGDTAMYLCATSRENRGITYEQYFGPGTRLTVT.

J is TRBJ2-7 and V is TRBV28; 7 bases are a match to TRBD2. This CDR3 is 15 amino acids long. The V and J ends lost 4 bases and 1 base, in that order; junction bases with no gene match: 7. Germline-derived CDR1 and CDR2 are MDHEN and SYDVKM. The CDR3 nucleotides are TGTGCCAGCAGTTCCTCCGGGACTATGTCCTACGAGCAGTACTTC. Translated, it gives CASSSSGTMSYEQYF. The full variable domain, completed using reference TRBV28 and TRBJ2-7, is DVKVTQSSRYLVKRTGEKVFLECVQDMDHENMFWYRQDPGLGLRLIYFSYDVKMKEKGDIPEGYSVSREKKERFSLILESASTNQTSMYLCASSSSGTMSYEQYFGPGTRLTVT.

This chain uses TRBV6-1 with TRBJ1-1; tentatively, D is TRBD1 (6 bases). The CDR3 runs to 15 residues. Trimming removed 3 bases at V and 1 base at J, with 12 bases between. Germline V CDR1 and CDR2: MNHNS, SASEGT. As DNA, the CDR3 is TGTGCCAGCAGTGAGACGGGACACCCGAACACTGAAGCTTTCTTT. It is translated as CASSETGHPNTEAFF.

The CDR3 here is CASSLEEASPLGTDTQYF. CDR3 DNA sequence: TGTGCCAGCAGCTTAGAGGAGGCTAGCCCATTGGGCACAGATACGCAGTATTTT. The chain has TRBV11-2 and TRBJ2-3; possible D gene TRBD2, 5 bases. The CDR3 is 18 amino acids. CDR1 is SGHAT, CDR2 FQNNGV, per germline. V lost 0 bases, J lost 1 base, and 17 bases lay in between.

CDR3 residues: CASRTPGENYNEQFF. In nucleotides, the CDR3 is TGTGCCAGCAGAACACCAGGGGAGAACTACAATGAGCAGTTCTTC. This chain uses TRBV28 with TRBJ2-1; TRBD1 might be the D (6 bases). The V end lost 6 bases, the J end lost 3 bases, and 15 bases lay between the germline ends. Germline V gene data show CDR1 as MDHEN and CDR2 as SYDVKM. The CDR3 runs 15 residues.

The chain couples TRBV18 to TRBJ1-1, with D possibly being TRBD1 (6 bases). The V gene lost 3 bases and the J gene lost 5 bases, with 19 bases spanning the gap. Per germline, CDR1 KGHSH and CDR2 LQKENI. The CDR3 runs 16 residues. The CDR3 nucleotides read TGTGCCAGCTCACCTCGCCACCAGGGGCTGGGGACTGAAGCTTTCTTT. Its protein product is CASSPRHQGLGTEAFF.

V usage is TRBV19 and J usage is TRBJ2-3, with TRBD1 matching 10 bases. The CDR3 loop spans 16 amino acids. Unmatched junction bases numbered 8, after V lost 4 bases and J lost 4 bases. Germline-derived CDR1 and CDR2 are LNHDA and SQIVND (reference sequence). CDR3 loop: CASSSDRGRSADTQYF. In DNA, the CDR3 is TGTGCCAGTAGTAGTGACAGGGGGCGTTCGGCAGATACGCAGTATTTT.